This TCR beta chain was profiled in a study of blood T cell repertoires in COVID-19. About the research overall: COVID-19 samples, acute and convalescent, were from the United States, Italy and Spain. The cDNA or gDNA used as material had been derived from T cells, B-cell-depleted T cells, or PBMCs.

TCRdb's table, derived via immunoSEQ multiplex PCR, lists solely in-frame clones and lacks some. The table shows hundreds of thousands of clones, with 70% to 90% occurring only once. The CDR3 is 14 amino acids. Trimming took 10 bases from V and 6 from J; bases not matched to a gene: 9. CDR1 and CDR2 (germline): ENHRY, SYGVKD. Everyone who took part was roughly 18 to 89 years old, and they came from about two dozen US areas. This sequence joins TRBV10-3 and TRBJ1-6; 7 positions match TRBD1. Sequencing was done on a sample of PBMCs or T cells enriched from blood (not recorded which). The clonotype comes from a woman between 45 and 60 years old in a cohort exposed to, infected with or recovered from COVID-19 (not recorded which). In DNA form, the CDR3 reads TGTGCCAGTGAAGCAGGGGGTATTAATTCACCCCTCCACTTT. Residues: CASEAGGINSPLHF.